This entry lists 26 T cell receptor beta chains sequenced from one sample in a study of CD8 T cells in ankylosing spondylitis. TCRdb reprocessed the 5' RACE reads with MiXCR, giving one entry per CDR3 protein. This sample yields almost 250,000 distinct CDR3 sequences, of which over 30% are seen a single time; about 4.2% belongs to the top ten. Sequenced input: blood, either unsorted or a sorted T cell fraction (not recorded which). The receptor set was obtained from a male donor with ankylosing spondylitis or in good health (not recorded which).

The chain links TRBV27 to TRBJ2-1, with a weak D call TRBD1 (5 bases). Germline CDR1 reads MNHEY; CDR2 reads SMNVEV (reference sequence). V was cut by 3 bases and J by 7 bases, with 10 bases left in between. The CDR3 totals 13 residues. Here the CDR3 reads CASSFQGWNEQFF. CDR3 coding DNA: TGTGCCAGCAGTTTCCAGGGTTGGAATGAGCAGTTCTTC.

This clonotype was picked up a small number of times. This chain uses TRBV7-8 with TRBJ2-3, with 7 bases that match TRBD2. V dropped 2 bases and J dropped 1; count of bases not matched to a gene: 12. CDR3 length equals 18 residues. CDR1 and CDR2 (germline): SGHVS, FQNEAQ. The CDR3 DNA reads TGTGCCAGCAGCTTATTAGCGGCTAGCGGACCAGGCACAGATACGCAGTATTTT. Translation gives CASSLLAASGPGTDTQYF.

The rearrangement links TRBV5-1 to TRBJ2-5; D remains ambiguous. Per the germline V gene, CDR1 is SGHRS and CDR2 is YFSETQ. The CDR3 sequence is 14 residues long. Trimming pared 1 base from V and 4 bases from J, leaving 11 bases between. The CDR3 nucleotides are TGCGCCAGCAGCTTGTGGGGTAGGACAGAGACCCAGTACTTC. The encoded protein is CASSLWGRTETQYF.

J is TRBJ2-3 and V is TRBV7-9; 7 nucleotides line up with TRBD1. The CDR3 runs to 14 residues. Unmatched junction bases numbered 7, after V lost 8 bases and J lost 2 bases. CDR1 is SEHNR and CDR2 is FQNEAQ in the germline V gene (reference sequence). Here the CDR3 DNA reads TGTGCCAGCTGGGACACAGGGGACACAGATACGCAGTATTTT. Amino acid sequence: CASWDTGDTDTQYF.

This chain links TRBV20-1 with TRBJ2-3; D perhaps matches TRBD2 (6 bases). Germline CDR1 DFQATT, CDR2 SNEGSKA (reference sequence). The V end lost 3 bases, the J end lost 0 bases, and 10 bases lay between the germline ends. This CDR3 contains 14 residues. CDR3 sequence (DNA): TGCAGTGCTAGTCGGCGGGATAGCACAGATACGCAGTATTTT. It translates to CSASRRDSTDTQYF.

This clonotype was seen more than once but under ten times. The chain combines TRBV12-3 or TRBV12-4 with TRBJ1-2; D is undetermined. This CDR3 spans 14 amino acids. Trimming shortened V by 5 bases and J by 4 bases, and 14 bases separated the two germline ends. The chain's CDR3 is CASSPDPGSYGYTF. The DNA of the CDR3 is TGTGCCAGCAGTCCAGACCCCGGGAGCTATGGCTACACCTTC.

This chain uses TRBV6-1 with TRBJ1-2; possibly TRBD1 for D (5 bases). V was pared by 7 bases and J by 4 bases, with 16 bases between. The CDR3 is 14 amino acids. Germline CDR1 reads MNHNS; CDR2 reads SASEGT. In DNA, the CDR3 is TGTGCCAGCACTCCCAACTGGGACGGCTATGGCTACACCTTC. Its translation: CASTPNWDGYGYTF.

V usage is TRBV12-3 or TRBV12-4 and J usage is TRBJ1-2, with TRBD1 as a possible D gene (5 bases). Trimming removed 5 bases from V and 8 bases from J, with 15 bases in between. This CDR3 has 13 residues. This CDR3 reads CASSPRDLGGYTF. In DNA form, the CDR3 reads TGTGCCAGCAGTCCCAGGGATTTGGGGGGCTACACCTTC.

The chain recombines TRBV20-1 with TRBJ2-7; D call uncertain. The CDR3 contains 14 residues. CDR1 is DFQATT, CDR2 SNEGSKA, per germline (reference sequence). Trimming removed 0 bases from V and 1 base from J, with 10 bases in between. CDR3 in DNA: TGCAGTGCTAGAGATCTGACTCCTTCCTACGAGCAGTACTTC. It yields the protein CSARDLTPSYEQYF.

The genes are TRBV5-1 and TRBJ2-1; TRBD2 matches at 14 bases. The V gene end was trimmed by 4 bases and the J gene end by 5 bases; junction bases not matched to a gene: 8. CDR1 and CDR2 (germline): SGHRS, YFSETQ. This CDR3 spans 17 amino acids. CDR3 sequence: CASSPQTSGGVHNEQFF. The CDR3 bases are TGCGCCAGCAGCCCGCAGACTAGCGGGGGGGTCCACAATGAGCAGTTCTTC. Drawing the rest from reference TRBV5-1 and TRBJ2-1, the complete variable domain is KAGVTQTPRYLIKTRGQQVTLSCSPISGHRSVSWYQQTPGQGLQFLFEYFSETQRNKGNFPGRFSGRQFSNSRSEMNVSTLELGDSALYLCASSPQTSGGVHNEQFFGPGTRLTVL.

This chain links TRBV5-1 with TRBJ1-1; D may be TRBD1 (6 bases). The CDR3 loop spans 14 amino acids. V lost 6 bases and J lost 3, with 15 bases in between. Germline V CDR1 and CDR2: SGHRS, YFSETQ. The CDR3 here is CASKYGAGDTEAFF. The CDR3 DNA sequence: TGCGCCAGCAAATATGGCGCAGGGGACACTGAAGCTTTCTTT. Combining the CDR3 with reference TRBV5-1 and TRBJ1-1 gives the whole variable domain KAGVTQTPRYLIKTRGQQVTLSCSPISGHRSVSWYQQTPGQGLQFLFEYFSETQRNKGNFPGRFSGRQFSNSRSEMNVSTLELGDSALYLCASKYGAGDTEAFFGQGTRLTVV.

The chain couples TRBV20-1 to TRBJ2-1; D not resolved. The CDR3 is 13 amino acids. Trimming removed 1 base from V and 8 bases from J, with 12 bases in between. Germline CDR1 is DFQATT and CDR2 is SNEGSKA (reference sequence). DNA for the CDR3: TGCAGTGCTAGAGTTTATGGTTCGGATGAGCAGTTCTTC. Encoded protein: CSARVYGSDEQFF.

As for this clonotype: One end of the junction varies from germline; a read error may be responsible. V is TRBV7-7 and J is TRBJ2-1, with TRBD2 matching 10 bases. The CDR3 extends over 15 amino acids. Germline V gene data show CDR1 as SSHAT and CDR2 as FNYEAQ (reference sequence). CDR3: CASSQSGGEYNEQFF. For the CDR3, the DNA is TGTGCTAGCAGCCAAAGCGGGGGGGAATACAATGAGCAGTTCTTC.

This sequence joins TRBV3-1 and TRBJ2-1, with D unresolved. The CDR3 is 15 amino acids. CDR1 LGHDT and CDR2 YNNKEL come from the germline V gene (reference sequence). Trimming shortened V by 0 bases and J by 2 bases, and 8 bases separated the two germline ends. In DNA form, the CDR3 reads TGTGCCAGCAGCCAAGAAGGTCTAGCCTACAATGAGCAGTTCTTC. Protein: CASSQEGLAYNEQFF.

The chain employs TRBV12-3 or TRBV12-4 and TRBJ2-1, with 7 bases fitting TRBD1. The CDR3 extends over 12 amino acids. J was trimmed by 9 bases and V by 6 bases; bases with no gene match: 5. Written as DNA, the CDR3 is TGTGCCAGCAGGAAAGGGGGCGGTGAGCAGTTCTTC. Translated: CASRKGGGEQFF.

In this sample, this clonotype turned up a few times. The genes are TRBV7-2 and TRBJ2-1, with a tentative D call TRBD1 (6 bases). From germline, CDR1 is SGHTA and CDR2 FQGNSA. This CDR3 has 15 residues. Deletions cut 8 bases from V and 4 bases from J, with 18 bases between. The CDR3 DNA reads TGTGCCAGCGCGAGGGGGATGGCTCGTTACAATGAGCAGTTCTTC. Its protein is CASARGMARYNEQFF.

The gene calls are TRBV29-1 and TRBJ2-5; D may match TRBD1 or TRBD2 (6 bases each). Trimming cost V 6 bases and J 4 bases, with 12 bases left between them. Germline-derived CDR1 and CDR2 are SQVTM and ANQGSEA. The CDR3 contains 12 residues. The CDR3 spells CSVKGGGETQYF. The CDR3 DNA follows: TGCAGCGTGAAAGGGGGAGGAGAGACCCAGTACTTC.

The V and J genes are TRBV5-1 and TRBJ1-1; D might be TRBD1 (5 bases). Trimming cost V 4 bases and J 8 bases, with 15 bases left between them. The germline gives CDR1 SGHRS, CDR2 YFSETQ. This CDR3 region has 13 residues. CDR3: CASSLGVTMEAFF. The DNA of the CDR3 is TGCGCCAGCAGCCTAGGGGTCACGATGGAAGCTTTCTTT.

CDR3 sequence (DNA): TGTGCCAGCAGCGCCCTAGCGGGACAAGAGACCCAGTACTTC. It yields the protein CASSALAGQETQYF. V usage is TRBV12-3 or TRBV12-4 and J usage is TRBJ2-5; 9 nucleotides match TRBD2. The CDR3 sequence is 14 residues long. V shed 6 bases, J shed 2 bases, and the junction held 4 bases outside the gene matches.

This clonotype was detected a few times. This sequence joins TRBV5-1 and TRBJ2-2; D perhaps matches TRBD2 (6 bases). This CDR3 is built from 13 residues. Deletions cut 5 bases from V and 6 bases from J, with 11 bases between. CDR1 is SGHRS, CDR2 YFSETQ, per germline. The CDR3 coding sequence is TGCGCCAGCAGTGTCAGGGAGGCCGGGGAGCTGTTTTTT. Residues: CASSVREAGELFF.

The CDR3 region has the DNA TGTGCCAGCAGTTTACAGGGCCCTCTCTATGGCTACACCTTC. Translated: CASSLQGPLYGYTF. V gene TRBV27 combines with J gene TRBJ1-2; D possibly corresponds to TRBD1 (5 bases). The germline CDR1 and CDR2 sequences are MNHEY and SMNVEV (reference sequence). With 2 bases removed from V and 4 bases from J, the gap between germline ends came to 11 bases. The CDR3 is 14 residues long.

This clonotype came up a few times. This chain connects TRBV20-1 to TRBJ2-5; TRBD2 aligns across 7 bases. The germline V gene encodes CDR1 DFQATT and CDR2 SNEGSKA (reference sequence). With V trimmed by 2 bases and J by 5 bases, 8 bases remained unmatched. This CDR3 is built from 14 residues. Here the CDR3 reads CSARIGGGVETQYF. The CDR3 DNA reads TGCAGTGCTAGAATTGGTGGGGGGGTGGAGACCCAGTACTTC.

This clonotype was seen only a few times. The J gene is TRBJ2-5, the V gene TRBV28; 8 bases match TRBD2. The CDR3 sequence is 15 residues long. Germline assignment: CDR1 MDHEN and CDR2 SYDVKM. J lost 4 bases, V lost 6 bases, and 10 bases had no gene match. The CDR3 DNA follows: TGTGCCAGCAGCACGACTAGCGTCAGTCGAGAGACCCAGTACTTC. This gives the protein CASSTTSVSRETQYF. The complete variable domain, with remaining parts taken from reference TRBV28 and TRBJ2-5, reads DVKVTQSSRYLVKRTGEKVFLECVQDMDHENMFWYRQDPGLGLRLIYFSYDVKMKEKGDIPEGYSVSREKKERFSLILESASTNQTSMYLCASSTTSVSRETQYFGPGTRLLVL.

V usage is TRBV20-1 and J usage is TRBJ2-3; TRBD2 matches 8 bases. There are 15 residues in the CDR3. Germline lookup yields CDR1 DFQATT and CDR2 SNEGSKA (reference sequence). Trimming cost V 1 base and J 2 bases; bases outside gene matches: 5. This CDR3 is CSARAPGGDTDTQYF. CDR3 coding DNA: TGCAGTGCTAGAGCCCCGGGGGGGGACACAGATACGCAGTATTTT.

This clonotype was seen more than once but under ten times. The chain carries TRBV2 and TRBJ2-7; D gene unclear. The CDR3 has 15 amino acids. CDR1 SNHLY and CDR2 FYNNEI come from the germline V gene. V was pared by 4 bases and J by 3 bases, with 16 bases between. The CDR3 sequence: CASSGGGTLNYEQYF. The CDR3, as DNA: TGTGCCAGCAGTGGCGGCGGCACTCTGAACTACGAGCAGTACTTC.

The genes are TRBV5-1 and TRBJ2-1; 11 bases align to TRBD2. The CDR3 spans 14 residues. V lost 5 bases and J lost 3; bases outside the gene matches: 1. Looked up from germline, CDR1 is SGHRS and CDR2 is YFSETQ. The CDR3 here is CASRTSGGYNEQFF. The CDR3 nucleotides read TGCGCCAGCAGAACTAGCGGGGGCTACAATGAGCAGTTCTTC.